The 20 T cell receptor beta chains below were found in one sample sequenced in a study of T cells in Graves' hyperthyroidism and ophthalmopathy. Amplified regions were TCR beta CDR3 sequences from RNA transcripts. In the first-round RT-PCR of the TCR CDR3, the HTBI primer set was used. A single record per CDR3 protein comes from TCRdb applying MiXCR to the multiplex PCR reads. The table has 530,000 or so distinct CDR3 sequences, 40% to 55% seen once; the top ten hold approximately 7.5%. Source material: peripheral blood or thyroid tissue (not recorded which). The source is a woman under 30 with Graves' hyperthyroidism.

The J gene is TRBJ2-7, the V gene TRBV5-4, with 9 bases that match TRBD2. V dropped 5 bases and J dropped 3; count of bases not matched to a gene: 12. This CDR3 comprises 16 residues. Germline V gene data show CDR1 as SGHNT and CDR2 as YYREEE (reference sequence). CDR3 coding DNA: TGTGCCAGCAGTTCTATAGCGGGAGTTATGTTCTACGAGCAGTACTTC. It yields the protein CASSSIAGVMFYEQYF.

DNA of the CDR3: TGCGCCAGCAGCCAAGTGCCGGGACAGGGGGCTTACGAGCAGTACTTC. This sequence encodes CASSQVPGQGAYEQYF. The chain has TRBV4-3 and TRBJ2-7, with TRBD1 identical over 12 bases. The junction had 5 bases not matched to a gene; V was cut back by 1 base and J by 4 bases. The CDR3 totals 16 residues. The germline gives CDR1 LGHNA, CDR2 YSLEER.

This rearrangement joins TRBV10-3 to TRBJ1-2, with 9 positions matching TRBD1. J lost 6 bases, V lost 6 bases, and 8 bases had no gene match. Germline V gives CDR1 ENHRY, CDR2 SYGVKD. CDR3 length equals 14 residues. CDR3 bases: TGTGCCATCAGCACCGGGACAGGGATGGATGGCTACACCTTC. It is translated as CAISTGTGMDGYTF.

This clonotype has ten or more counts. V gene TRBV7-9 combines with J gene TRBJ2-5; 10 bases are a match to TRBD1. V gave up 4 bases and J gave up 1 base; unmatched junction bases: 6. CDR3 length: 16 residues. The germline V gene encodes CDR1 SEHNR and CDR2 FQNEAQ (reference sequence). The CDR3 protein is CASSSWGQGRQETQYF. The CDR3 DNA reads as TGTGCCAGCAGCTCCTGGGGACAGGGGCGCCAAGAGACCCAGTACTTC.

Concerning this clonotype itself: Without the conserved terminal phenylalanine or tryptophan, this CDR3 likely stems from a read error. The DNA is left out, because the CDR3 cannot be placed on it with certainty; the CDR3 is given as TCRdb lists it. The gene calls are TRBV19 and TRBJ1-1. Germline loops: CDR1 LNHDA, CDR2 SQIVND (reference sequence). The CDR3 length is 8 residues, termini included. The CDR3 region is CASSTNRL.

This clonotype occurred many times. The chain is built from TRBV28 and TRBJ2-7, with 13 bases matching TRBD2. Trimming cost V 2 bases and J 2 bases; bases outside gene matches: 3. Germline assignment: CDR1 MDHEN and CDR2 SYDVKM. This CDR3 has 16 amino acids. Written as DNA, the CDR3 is TGTGCCAGCAGTTTACGAACTAGCGGGAGGGCCTACGAGCAGTACTTC. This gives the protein CASSLRTSGRAYEQYF.

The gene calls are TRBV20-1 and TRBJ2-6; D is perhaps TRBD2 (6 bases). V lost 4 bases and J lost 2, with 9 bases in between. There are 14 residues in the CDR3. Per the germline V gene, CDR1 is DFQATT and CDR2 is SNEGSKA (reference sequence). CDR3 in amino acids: CSATGEAGANVLTF. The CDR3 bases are TGCAGTGCTACCGGGGAGGCTGGGGCCAACGTCCTGACTTTC.

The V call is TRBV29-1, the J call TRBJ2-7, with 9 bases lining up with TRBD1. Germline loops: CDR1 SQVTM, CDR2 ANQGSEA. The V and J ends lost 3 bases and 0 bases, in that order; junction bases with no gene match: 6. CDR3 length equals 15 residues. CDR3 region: CSVDPGTGHSYEQYF. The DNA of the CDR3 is TGCAGCGTTGACCCGGGGACAGGGCACTCCTACGAGCAGTACTTC.

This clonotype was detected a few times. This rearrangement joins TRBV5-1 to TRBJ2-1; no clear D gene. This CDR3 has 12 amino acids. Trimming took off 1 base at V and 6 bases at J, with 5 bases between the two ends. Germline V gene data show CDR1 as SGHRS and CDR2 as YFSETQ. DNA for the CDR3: TGCGCCAGCAGCTTGCACGCCAATGAGCAGTTCTTC. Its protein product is CASSLHANEQFF.

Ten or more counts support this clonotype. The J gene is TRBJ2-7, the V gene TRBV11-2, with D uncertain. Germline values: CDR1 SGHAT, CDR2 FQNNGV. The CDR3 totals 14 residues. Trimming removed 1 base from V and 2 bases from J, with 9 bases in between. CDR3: CASSLVTGPYEQYF. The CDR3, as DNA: TGTGCCAGCAGCTTAGTGACGGGCCCCTACGAGCAGTACTTC.

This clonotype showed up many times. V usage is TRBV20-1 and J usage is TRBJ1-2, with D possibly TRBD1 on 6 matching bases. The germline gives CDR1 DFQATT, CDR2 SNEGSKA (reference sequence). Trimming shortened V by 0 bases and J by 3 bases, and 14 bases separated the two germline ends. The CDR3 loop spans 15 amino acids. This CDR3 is CSARDRRGADYGYTF. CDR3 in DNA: TGCAGTGCTAGAGATCGCAGGGGCGCAGACTATGGCTACACCTTC.

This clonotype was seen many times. CDR3 coding DNA: TGTGCCAGCAGTGAGGGGGACAATGGAAACACCATATATTTT. This translates into CASSEGDNGNTIYF. V gene TRBV2 combines with J gene TRBJ1-3, with D possibly being TRBD1 (6 bases). CDR1 and CDR2 from the germline V gene are SNHLY and FYNNEI. Trimming shortened V by 3 bases and J by 3 bases, and 9 bases separated the two germline ends. The CDR3 totals 14 residues.

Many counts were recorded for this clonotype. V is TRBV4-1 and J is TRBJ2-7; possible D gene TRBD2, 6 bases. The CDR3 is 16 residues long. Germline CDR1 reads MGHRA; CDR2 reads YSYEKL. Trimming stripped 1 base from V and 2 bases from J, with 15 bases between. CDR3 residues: CASSQVGSSSTYEQYF. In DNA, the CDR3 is TGCGCCAGCAGCCAAGTCGGGAGCTCATCAACCTACGAGCAGTACTTC.

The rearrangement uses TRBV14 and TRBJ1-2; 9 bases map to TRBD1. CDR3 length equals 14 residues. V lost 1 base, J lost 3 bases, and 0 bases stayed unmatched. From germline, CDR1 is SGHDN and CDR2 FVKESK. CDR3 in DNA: TGTGCCAGCAGCCAAGGGGACAGGGACTATGGCTACACCTTC. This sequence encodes CASSQGDRDYGYTF.

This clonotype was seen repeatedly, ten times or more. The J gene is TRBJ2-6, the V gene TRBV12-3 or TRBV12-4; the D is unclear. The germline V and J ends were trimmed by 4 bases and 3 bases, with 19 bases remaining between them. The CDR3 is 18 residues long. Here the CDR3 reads CASSSRIRFFNGANVLTF. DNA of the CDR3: TGTGCCAGCAGTTCGAGAATTAGGTTTTTCAATGGGGCCAACGTCCTGACTTTC.

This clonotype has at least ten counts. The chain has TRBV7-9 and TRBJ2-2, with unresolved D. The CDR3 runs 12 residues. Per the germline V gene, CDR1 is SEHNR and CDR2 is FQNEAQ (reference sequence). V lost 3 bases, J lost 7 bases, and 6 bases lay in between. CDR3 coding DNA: TGTGCCAGCAGCTTCGATAGCGGGGAGCTGTTTTTT. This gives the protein CASSFDSGELFF.

CDR3 residues: CAIRAGPGNEQYF. The CDR3 bases are TGTGCCATCAGGGCCGGACCCGGCAATGAGCAGTACTTC. The rearrangement joins TRBV10-3 to TRBJ2-7, with D unclear. Per the germline V gene, CDR1 is ENHRY and CDR2 is SYGVKD. V lost 6 bases and J 7 bases, leaving 16 bases between the germline ends. CDR3 length: 13 amino acids.

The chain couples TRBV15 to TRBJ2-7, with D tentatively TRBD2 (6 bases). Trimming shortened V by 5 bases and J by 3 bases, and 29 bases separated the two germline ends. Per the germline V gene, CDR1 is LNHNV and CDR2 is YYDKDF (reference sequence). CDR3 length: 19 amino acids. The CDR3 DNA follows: TGTGCCACCAGCGGAACCGGACCGGGGCCGCTGGGACTCAACTACGAGCAGTACTTC. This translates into CATSGTGPGPLGLNYEQYF.

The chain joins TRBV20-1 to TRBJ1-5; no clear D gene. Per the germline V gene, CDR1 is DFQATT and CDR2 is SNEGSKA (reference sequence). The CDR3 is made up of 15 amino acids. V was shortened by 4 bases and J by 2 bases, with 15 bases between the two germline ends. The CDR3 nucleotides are TGCAGTGCTAAAGATCGGAGTAGCGGCAATCAGCCCCAGCATTTT. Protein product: CSAKDRSSGNQPQHF.

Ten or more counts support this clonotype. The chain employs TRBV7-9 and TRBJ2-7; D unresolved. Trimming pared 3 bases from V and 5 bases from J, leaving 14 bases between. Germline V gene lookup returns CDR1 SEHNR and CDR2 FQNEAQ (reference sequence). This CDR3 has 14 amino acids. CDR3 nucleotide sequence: TGTGCCAGCAGCTTTAGCCAGTCCGTAGACGAGCAGTACTTC. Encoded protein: CASSFSQSVDEQYF.